This T cell receptor (beta chain) was sequenced during a study of T cells in women clearing cervical HPV infection. Across the study: Case blood was drawn when the lesion was first found; control blood after infection became undetectable.

Average input was roughly 1,100 ng genomic DNA for immunoSEQ TCR beta CDR3 amplification. Assay: immunoSEQ multiplex PCR; the TCRdb copy retains only in-frame clones and omits some. Here the sample table reports some 21,000 clones. Sequencing input: blood buffy coat. The clonotype comes from a woman between 18 and 69 years old with a cervical HPV16 infection that either progressed to CIN3+ or cleared (not recorded which).

CDR3 DNA, as far as it was read: TGTGCCAGCAGCTTAGGAGGGACAGGGGTTCAGCCC. It is translated as CASSLGGTGVQP. The full CDR3 reads CASSLGGTGVQPQHF. The chain links TRBV11-2 to TRBJ1-5, with 10 positions matching TRBD1. Sequencing ends 3 residues short of the CDR3 end; the germline J gene provides the rest. The V and J ends lost 1 base and 6 bases, in that order; junction bases with no gene match: 3. The germline CDR1 and CDR2 sequences are SGHAT and FQNNGV. This CDR3 comprises 15 residues.